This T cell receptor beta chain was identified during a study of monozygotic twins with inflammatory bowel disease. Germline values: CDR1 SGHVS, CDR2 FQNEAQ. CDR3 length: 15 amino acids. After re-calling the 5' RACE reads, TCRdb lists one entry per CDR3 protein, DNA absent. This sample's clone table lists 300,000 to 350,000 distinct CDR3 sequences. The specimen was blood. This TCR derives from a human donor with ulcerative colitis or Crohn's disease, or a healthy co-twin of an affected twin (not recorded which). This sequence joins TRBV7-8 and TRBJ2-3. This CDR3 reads CASSLKQARTDTQYF.